Listed below are T cell receptor beta chains from one sample, sequenced in a study of molecular identifiers for immune sequencing clone quantification. TCRdb re-called the PCR reads with MiXCR, one entry per CDR3 protein. This table has approximately 590,000 distinct CDR3 sequences, around 25% appearing once. Sequencing was carried out using naive CD8+ T cells from blood, with Jurkat cell RNA spiked in. The receptor source for this set is a human donor in good health. Some libraries in this study had Jurkat cell RNA spiked in. Both conserved end residues are part of each CDR3. The listing skips clone size in some rows; elsewhere it reads once, few, many or a size class.

CDR3 length: 15
V gene: TRBV27
clone size: many
J gene: TRBJ1-5
CDR3 protein: CASSFLGTRNQPQHF

CDR3 length: 17
V gene: TRBV11-2
clone size: .
J gene: TRBJ1-6
CDR3 protein: CASSLVSISSYNSPLHF

CDR3 length: 12
V gene: TRBV29-1
clone size: many
J gene: TRBJ1-1
CDR3 protein: CSGKGGRTEAFF

CDR3 length: 12
V gene: TRBV30
clone size: few
J gene: TRBJ2-5
CDR3 protein: CAWGQEVGTQYF

CDR3 length: 13
V gene: TRBV29-1
clone size: .
J gene: TRBJ2-3
CDR3 protein: CSVGPGSTDTQYF

CDR3 length: 12
V gene: TRBV7-9
clone size: .
J gene: TRBJ1-4
CDR3 protein: CASSPYNEKLFF

CDR3 length: 12
V gene: TRBV29-1
clone size: .
J gene: TRBJ1-1
CDR3 protein: CCVRTENTEAFF

CDR3 length: 16
V gene: TRBV5-1
clone size: many
J gene: TRBJ2-3
CDR3 protein: CASSSVLADLQDTQYF

CDR3 length: 13
V gene: TRBV12-3/TRBV12-4
clone size: few
J gene: TRBJ1-1
CDR3 protein: CATLDSMNTEAFF

CDR3 length: 17
V gene: TRBV4-3
clone size: .
J gene: TRBJ1-3
CDR3 protein: CASSQDRDLRPGNTIYF

CDR3 length: 17
V gene: TRBV27
clone size: many
J gene: TRBJ2-6
CDR3 protein: CASSWDSLASGANVLTF

CDR3 length: 13
V gene: TRBV28
clone size: .
J gene: TRBJ2-7
CDR3 protein: CASNLGGSYEQYF

CDR3 length: 16
V gene: TRBV4-3
clone size: .
J gene: TRBJ2-3
CDR3 protein: CASSKESGGSTDTQYF

CDR3 length: 16
V gene: TRBV4-3
clone size: .
J gene: TRBJ2-2
CDR3 protein: CASSQGERVYTGELFF

CDR3 length: 15
V gene: TRBV7-2
clone size: many
J gene: TRBJ2-7
CDR3 protein: CASSLAPRTGEEQYF

CDR3 length: 16
V gene: TRBV4-3
clone size: many
J gene: TRBJ2-7
CDR3 protein: CASSQSLAGGIYEQYF

CDR3 length: 14
V gene: TRBV7-3
clone size: .
J gene: TRBJ2-2
CDR3 protein: CASSLSKNTGELFF

CDR3 length: 16
V gene: TRBV27
clone size: .
J gene: TRBJ2-7
CDR3 protein: CASHPNSPGQTYEQYF

CDR3 length: 15
V gene: TRBV7-2
clone size: many
J gene: TRBJ1-1
CDR3 protein: CASSFLTQGLTEAFF

CDR3 length: 14
V gene: TRBV5-6
clone size: many
J gene: TRBJ2-5
CDR3 protein: CASSLGRAQETQYF

CDR3 length: 15
V gene: TRBV6-5
clone size: .
J gene: TRBJ2-3
CDR3 protein: CVSSYGTSGTDTQYF

CDR3 length: 12
V gene: TRBV27
clone size: many
J gene: TRBJ2-3
CDR3 protein: CASGRTGDTQYF

CDR3 length: 10
V gene: TRBV29-1
clone size: .
J gene: TRBJ2-1
CDR3 protein: CSVLGNEQFF